The entry below describes one TCR beta chain. Its cognate antigen is unknown. The time point: baseline, week 1 (first vaccination visit). The sample's treatment: pre-vaccination baseline after standard-of-care therapy. Sequencing was performed with immunoSEQ multiplex PCR; in TCRdb, only in-frame clones are kept and a portion is missing. This table holds approximately 52,000 clones, over 60% found once. This CDR3 region has 14 residues. V lost 5 bases and J lost 3; bases outside the gene matches: 3. The germline V gene encodes CDR1 SGHVS and CDR2 FQNEAQ. This entry comes from a study of a mutant IDH1 vaccine in newly diagnosed glioma. Findings of the study overall: Pseudoprogression showed no apparent link to changes in top peripheral T cell clonotypes.

The chain links TRBV7-8 to TRBJ1-5, with 8 bases that match TRBD1. The clonotype was recovered from a middle-aged woman with glioma. Material: PBMCs, obtained from a glioma patient treated with radiotherapy, temozolomide or both. CDR3 sequence reads: CASSDRGFNQPQHF. CDR3 DNA: TGTGCCAGCAGCGACAGGGGTTTCAATCAGCCCCAGCATTTT.